This T cell receptor (beta chain) was profiled in a study of CD8 T cells in Susac syndrome. General study results and limits: Clonal expansion was not observed in the Susac syndrome CD4+ T cell repertoires.

Concerning this clonotype: The antigen is unknown.

Trimming pared 6 bases from V and 7 bases from J, leaving 9 bases between. This CDR3 contains 12 residues. In germline, CDR1 is SNHLY, CDR2 FYNNEI. An amount of RNA that ranged from roughly 0.45 to 1 ug was reverse transcribed with random hexamers. TCRdb analysed the immunoSEQ multiplex PCR reads with MiXCR anew, one entry per CDR3 protein. In the table there are roughly 200,000 distinct CDR3 sequences, over 90% of which are singletons. V and J are TRBV2 and TRBJ2-2; no definite D call. This clonotype was obtained from a human donor with Susac syndrome. Material: CD4+ T cells from PBMCs. Here the CDR3 DNA reads TGTGCCAGCAGCCGACCTGGCGGGGAGCTGTTTTTT. Translated: CASSRPGGELFF.